The T cell receptor (beta chain) under discussion was sequenced for a study of high-grade serous ovarian cancer treatment subgroups. In the study overall: Each sample yielded on average around 7,300 unique TCR beta rearrangements from over 12,000 reads. Findings and limits, study-wide: Repertoire similarity ranged roughly 0.11 to 0.85 between tumors of one patient.

TCRdb's copy holds only in-frame clones and misses some; the assay was immunoSEQ multiplex PCR. In the table there are 5,500 to 6,500 clones, roughly 77% of which are singletons. The V and J ends lost 8 bases and 6 bases respectively, with 11 bases between them. CDR3 length: 11 amino acids. Looked up from germline, CDR1 is MDHEN and CDR2 is SYDVKM. In regard to this clone: Its cognate antigen is unknown.

The tumor samples were collected prior to definitive surgery or chemotherapy. This clonotype was sampled from a human donor with high-grade serous ovarian cancer. The chain has TRBV28 and TRBJ2-7; D not resolved. The sequenced material came from tumor tissue. The CDR3 sequence is CASGQALEQYF. The DNA of the CDR3 is TGTGCCAGCGGTCAAGCCCTCGAGCAGTACTTC.